Included here is one TCR beta chain sequence, with context. Its matching antigen is unknown. CDR1 SEHNR and CDR2 FQNEAQ come from the germline V gene (reference sequence). The CDR3 runs to 15 residues. Trimming removed 5 bases from V and 5 bases from J; junction bases left unmatched: 10. The data are from a study of T cells in Graves' hyperthyroidism and ophthalmopathy. Overall study findings and caveats: Ophthalmopathy was distinguished from stable hyperthyroidism by 13 V-J signatures.

The definition of stable Graves' hyperthyroidism was no ophthalmopathy progression within 18 months. Diagnosis rested on symptoms, serum thyroxine and TRAb, thyroid ultrasound, and orbital computed tomography. From RNA transcripts, TCR beta CDR3 regions were amplified. The TCR CDR3 was amplified in a first-round RT-PCR using the HTBI primer set. TCRdb ran MiXCR on the multiplex PCR reads and lists one entry per CDR3 protein. This sample has some 770,000 distinct CDR3 sequences, with approximately 16% found just once. Sequenced sample: blood. The clonotype was recovered from a man aged 18 to 30 with Graves' hyperthyroidism. The chain combines TRBV7-9 with TRBJ2-5; 8 nucleotides match TRBD2. As DNA, the CDR3 is TGTGCCAGCAGCCCACCGGCTAGCGGGTTGGAGACCCAGTACTTC. Protein product: CASSPPASGLETQYF.